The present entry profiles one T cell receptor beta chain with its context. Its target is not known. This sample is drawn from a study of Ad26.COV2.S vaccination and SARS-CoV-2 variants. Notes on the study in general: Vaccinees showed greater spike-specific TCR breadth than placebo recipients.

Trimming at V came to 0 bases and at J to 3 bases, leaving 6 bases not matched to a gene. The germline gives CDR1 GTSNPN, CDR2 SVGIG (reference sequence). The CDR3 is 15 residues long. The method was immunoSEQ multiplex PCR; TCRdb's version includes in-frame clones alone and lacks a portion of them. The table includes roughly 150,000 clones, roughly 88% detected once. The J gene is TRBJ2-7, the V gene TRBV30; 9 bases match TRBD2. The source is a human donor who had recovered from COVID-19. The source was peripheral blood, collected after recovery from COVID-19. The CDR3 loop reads CAWSVASGAHYEQYF. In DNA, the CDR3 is TGTGCCTGGAGTGTAGCTAGCGGGGCCCACTACGAGCAGTACTTC.